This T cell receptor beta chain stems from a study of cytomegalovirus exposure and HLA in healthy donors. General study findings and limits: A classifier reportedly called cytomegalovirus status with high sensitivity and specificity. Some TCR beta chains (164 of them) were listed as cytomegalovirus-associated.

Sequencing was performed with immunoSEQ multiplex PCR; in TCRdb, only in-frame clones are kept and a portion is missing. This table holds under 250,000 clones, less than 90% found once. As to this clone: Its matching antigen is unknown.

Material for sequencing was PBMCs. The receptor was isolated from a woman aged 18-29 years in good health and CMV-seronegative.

CDR3 nucleotide sequence: TGTGCCTGGCGGACAGGGAGGTCCACTGAAGCTTTCTTT. Its translation: CAWRTGRSTEAFF. V gene TRBV30 combines with J gene TRBJ1-1; 8 positions match TRBD1. This CDR3 has 13 amino acids. Germline values: CDR1 GTSNPN, CDR2 SVGIG (reference sequence). The ends lost 5 bases at V and 4 bases at J; junction bases unmatched: 6. Full variable domain (remainder filled in from reference TRBV30 and TRBJ1-1): SQTIHQWPATLVQPVGSPLSLECTVEGTSNPNLYWYRQAAGRGLQLLFYSVGIGQISSEVPQNLSASRPQDRQFILSSKKLLLSDSGFYLCAWRTGRSTEAFFGQGTRLTVV.